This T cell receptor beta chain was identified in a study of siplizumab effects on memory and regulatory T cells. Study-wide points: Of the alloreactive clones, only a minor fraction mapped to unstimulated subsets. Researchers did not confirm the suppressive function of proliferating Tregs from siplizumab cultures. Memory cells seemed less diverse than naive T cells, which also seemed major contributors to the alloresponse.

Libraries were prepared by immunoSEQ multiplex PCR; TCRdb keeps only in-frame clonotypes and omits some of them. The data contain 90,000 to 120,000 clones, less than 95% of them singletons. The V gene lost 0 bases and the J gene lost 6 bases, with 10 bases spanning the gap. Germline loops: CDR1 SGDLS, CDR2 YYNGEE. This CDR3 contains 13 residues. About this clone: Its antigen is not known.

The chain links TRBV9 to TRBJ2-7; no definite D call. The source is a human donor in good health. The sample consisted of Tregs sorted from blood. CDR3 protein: CASSVEPIGEQYF. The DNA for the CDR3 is TGTGCCAGCAGCGTAGAACCCATTGGCGAGCAGTACTTC.